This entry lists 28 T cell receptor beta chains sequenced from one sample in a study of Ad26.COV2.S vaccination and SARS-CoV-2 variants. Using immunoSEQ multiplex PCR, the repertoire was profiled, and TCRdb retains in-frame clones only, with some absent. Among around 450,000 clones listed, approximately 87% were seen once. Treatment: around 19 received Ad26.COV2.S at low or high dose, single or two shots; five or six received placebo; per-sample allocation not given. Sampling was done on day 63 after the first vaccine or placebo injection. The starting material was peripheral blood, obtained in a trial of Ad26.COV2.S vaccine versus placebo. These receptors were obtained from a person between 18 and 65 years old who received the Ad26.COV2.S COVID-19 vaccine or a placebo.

For the CDR3, the DNA is TGTGCCAGCCTCTCGGCGAGCACTGAAGCTTTCTTT. Amino acids: CASLSASTEAFF. The chain combines TRBV2 with TRBJ1-1, with unresolved D. The CDR3 length is 12 residues. V shed 8 bases and J shed 4 bases, with 11 bases lying between them. The germline CDR1 and CDR2 sequences are SNHLY and FYNNEI.

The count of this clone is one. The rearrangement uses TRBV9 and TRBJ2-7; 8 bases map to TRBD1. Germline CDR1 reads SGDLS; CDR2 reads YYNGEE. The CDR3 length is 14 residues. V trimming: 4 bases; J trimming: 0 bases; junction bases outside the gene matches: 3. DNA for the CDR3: TGTGCCAGCAGCCCGGGACAGGACTCCTACGAGCAGTACTTC. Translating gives CASSPGQDSYEQYF.

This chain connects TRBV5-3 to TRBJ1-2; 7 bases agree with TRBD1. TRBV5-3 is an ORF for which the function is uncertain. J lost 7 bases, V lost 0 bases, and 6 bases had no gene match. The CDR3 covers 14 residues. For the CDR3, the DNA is TGTGCCAGAAGCTTGGGAGGGGGCGTCCGTGGCTACACCTTC. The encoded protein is CARSLGGGVRGYTF.

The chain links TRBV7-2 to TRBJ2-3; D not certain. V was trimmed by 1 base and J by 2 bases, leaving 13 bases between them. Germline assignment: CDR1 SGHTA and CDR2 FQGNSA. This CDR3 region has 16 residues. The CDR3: CASSLEQPIPTDTQYF. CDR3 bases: TGTGCCAGCAGCTTAGAACAGCCTATCCCCACAGATACGCAGTATTTT.

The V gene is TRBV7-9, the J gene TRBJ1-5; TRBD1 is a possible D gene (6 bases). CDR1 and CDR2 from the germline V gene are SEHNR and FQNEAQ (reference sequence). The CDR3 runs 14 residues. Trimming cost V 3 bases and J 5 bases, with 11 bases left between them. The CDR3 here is CASSFTGLDQPQHF. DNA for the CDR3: TGTGCCAGCAGCTTCACAGGGCTCGATCAGCCCCAGCATTTT.

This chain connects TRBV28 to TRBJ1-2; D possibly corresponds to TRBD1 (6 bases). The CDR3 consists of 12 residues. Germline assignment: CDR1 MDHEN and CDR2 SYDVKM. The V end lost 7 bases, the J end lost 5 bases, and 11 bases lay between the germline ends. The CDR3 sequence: CASIQTGYGYTF. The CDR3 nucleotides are TGTGCCAGCATACAAACAGGGTATGGCTACACCTTC.

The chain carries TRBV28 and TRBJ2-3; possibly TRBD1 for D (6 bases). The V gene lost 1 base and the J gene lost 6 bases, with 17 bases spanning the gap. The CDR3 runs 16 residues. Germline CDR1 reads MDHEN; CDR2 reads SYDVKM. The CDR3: CASSLFDRQFKDTQYF. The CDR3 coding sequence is TGTGCCAGCAGTTTATTTGACAGGCAGTTTAAGGATACGCAGTATTTT.

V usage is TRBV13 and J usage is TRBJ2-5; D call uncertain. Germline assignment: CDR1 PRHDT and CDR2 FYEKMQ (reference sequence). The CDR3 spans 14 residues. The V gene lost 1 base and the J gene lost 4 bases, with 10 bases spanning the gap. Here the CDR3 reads CASSLAPGGETQYF. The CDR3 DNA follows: TGTGCCAGCAGCTTAGCCCCGGGCGGAGAGACCCAGTACTTC.

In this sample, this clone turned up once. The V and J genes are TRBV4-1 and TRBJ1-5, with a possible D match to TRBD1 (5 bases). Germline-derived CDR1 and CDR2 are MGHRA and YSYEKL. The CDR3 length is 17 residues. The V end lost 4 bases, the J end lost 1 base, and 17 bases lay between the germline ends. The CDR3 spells CASSPTPGQESNQPQHF. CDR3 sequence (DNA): TGCGCCAGCAGCCCGACTCCAGGGCAGGAGAGCAATCAGCCCCAGCATTTT.

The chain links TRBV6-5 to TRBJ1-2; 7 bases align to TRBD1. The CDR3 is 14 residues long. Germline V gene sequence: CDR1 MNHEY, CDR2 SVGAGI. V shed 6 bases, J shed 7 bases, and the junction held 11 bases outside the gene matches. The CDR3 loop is CASRLPQGQGGYTF. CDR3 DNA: TGTGCCAGCAGACTACCACAGGGGCAAGGTGGCTACACCTTC.

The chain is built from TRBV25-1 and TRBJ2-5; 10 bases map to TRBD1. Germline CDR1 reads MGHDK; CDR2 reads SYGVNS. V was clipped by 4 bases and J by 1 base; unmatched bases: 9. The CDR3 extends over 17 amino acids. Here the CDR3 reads CASSADRGVGVQETQYF. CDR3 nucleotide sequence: TGTGCCAGCAGTGCGGACAGGGGGGTAGGGGTCCAAGAGACCCAGTACTTC. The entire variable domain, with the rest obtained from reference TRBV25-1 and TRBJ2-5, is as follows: EADIYQTPRYLVIGTGKKITLECSQTMGHDKMYWYQQDPGMELHLIHYSYGVNSTEKGDLSSESTVSRIRTEHFPLTLESARPSHTSQYLCASSADRGVGVQETQYFGPGTRLLVL.

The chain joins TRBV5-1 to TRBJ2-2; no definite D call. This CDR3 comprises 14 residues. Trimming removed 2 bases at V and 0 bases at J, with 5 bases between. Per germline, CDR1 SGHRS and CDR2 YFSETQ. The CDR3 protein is CASSFTANTGELFF. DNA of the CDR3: TGCGCCAGCAGCTTTACAGCGAACACCGGGGAGCTGTTTTTT.

This chain's CDR3 is CAWASGGGESTDTQYF. In DNA, the CDR3 is TGTGCCTGGGCTAGCGGGGGTGGAGAGAGCACAGATACGCAGTATTTT. The chain joins TRBV30 to TRBJ2-3; 10 bases line up with TRBD2. The junction had 8 bases not matched to a gene; V was cut back by 5 bases and J by 0 bases. Germline CDR1 is GTSNPN and CDR2 is SVGIG (reference sequence). The CDR3 contains 16 residues.

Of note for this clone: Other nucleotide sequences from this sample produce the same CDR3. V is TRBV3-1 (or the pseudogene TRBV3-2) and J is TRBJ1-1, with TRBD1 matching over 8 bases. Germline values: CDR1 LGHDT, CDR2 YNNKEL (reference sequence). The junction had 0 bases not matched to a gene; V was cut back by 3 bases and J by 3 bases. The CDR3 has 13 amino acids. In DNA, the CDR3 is TGTGCCAGCAGCCAGACAGGGGACACTGAAGCTTTCTTT. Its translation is CASSQTGDTEAFF.

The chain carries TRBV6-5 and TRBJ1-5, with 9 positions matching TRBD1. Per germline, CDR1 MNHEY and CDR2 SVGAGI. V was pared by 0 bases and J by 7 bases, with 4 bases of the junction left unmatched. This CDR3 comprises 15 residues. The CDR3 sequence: CASSYSNRGRQPQHF. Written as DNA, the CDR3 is TGTGCCAGCAGTTACTCGAACAGGGGGCGGCAGCCCCAGCATTTT.

CDR3 loop: CASRAGGGTEAFF. The CDR3 region has the DNA TGTGCCAGCAGGGCAGGGGGCGGGACTGAAGCTTTCTTT. The rearrangement uses TRBV28 and TRBJ1-1; 8 nucleotides line up with TRBD1. Germline values: CDR1 MDHEN, CDR2 SYDVKM. The CDR3 is made up of 13 amino acids. The ends lost 6 bases at V and 5 bases at J; junction bases unmatched: 5.

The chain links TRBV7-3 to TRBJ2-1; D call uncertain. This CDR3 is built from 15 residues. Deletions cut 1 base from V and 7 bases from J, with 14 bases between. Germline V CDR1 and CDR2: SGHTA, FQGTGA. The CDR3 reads CASSLKWGFGNEQFF. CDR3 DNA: TGTGCCAGCAGCTTAAAGTGGGGTTTCGGGAATGAGCAGTTCTTC. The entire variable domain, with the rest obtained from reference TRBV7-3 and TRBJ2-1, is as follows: GAGVSQTPSNKVTEKGKYVELRCDPISGHTALYWYRQSLGQGPEFLIYFQGTGAADDSGLPNDRFFAVRPEGSVSTLKIQRTERGDSAVYLCASSLKWGFGNEQFFGPGTRLTVL.

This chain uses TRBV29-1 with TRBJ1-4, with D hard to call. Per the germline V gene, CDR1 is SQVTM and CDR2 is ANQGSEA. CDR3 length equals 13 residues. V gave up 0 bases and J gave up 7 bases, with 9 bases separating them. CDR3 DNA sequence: TGCAGCGTTGAAGACCTTAGCGGTGAAAAACTGTTTTTT. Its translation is CSVEDLSGEKLFF. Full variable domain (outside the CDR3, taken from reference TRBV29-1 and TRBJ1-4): SAVISQKPSRDICQRGTSLTIQCQVDSQVTMMFWYRQQPGQSLTLIATANQGSEATYESGFVIDKFPISRPNLTFSTLTVSNMSPEDSSIYLCSVEDLSGEKLFFGSGTQLSVL.

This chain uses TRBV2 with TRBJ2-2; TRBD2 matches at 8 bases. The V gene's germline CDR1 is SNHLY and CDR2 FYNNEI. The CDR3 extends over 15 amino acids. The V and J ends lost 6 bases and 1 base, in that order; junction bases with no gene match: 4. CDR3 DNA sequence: TGTGCCAGCAGGCAACGGGGGGGGAACACCGGGGAGCTGTTTTTT. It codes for CASRQRGGNTGELFF.

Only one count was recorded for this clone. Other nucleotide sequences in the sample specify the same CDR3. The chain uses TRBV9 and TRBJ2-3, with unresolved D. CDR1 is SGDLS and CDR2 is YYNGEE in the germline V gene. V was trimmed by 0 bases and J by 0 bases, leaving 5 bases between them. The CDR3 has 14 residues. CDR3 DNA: TGTGCCAGCAGCGTAGCACCTAGCACAGATACGCAGTATTTT. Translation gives CASSVAPSTDTQYF.

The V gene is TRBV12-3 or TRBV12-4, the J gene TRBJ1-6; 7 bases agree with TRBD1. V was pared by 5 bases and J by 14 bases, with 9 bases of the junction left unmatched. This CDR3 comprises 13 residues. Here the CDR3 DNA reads TGTGCCAGCAGTGCAACGACAGGGCTGTCCCTCCACTTT. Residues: CASSATTGLSLHF.

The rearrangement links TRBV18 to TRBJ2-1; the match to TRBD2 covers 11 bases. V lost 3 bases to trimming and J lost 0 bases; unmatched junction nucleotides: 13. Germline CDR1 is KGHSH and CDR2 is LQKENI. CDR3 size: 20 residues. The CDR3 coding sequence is TGTGCCAGCTCACCTCCGGAGAGACTAGCGGGGACCAGCTCCTACAATGAGCAGTTCTTC. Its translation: CASSPPERLAGTSSYNEQFF.

As DNA, the CDR3 is TGTGCCAGCAGTTCCGGGACAGGGGCCGGGGAGCTGTTTTTT. This translates into CASSSGTGAGELFF. The chain carries TRBV6-2 or TRBV6-3 and TRBJ2-2, with 10 bases identical to TRBD1. The CDR3 totals 14 residues. Germline values: CDR1 MNHEY, CDR2 SVGEGT. Trimming at V came to 4 bases and at J to 6 bases, leaving 2 bases not matched to a gene.

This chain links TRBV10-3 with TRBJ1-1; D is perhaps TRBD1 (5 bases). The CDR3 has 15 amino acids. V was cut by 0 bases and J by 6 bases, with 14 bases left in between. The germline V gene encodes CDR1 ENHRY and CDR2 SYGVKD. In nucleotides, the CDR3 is TGTGCCATCAGTGAGTCGGGTGGGGCCCAGGCTGAAGCTTTCTTT. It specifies CAISESGGAQAEAFF.

The CDR3 nucleotides are TGCGCCAGCAGCAGCGCGAACACCGGGGAGCTGTTTTTT. Residues: CASSSANTGELFF. The rearrangement joins TRBV5-1 to TRBJ2-2; D remains unclear. V was pared by 4 bases and J by 0 bases, with 4 bases between. Germline CDR1 is SGHRS and CDR2 is YFSETQ. The CDR3 consists of 13 residues.

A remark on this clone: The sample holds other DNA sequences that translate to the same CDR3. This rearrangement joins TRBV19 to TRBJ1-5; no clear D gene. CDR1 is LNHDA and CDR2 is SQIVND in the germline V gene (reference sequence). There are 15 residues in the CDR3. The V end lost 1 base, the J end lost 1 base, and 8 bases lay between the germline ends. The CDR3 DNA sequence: TGTGCCAGTAGTATAGGGGCAGGAAGCAATCAGCCCCAGCATTTT. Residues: CASSIGAGSNQPQHF.

CDR3 DNA: TGCGCCAGCAGCCAAGACTCAACCTCTGGGGCCAACGTCCTGACTTTC. It codes for CASSQDSTSGANVLTF. This sequence joins TRBV4-3 and TRBJ2-6, with D unresolved. The germline V and J ends were trimmed by 0 bases and 0 bases, with 6 bases remaining between them. The CDR3 sequence is 16 residues long. From germline, CDR1 is LGHNA and CDR2 YSLEER.

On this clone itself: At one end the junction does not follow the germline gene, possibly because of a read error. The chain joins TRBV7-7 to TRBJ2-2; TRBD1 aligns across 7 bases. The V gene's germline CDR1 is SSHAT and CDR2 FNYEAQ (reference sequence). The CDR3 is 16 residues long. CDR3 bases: TGTGCTAGCAGCCGTGGACAGGTATCGAACACCGGGGAGCTGTTTTTT. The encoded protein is CASSRGQVSNTGELFF.